This is a list of T cell receptor beta chains from one sample in a study of cytotoxic CD8 clonotypes in ibrutinib-treated CLL. Only in-frame clones appear in the TCRdb table, and some are missing; sequencing was by immunoSEQ multiplex PCR. The sample lists about 39,000 clones, approximately 67% occurring once. The source material was PBMCs, sampled at disease progression, from a patient treated with ibrutinib. These receptors all come from a human donor with chronic lymphocytic leukemia. Each CDR3 is given with its conserved first and last residue. D genes are given only for firm matches. Clone sizes are given selectively: once, few, many, or a class where the clone is expanded.

D	J	size	V	CDR3	DNA
TRBD2	TRBJ2-3	few	TRBV9	CASSDSGRQADTQYF	TGTGCCAGCAGCGATAGCGGGAGGCAGGCAGATACGCAGTATTTT
-	TRBJ1-4	-	TRBV6-6	CASSGGYATNEKLFF	TGTGCCAGCTCCGGCGGATATGCAACTAATGAAAAACTGTTTTTT
TRBD1	TRBJ2-7	-	TRBV13	CASGDSPYEQYF	TGTGCCAGCGGGGACAGCCCCTACGAGCAGTACTTC
-	TRBJ2-3	few	TRBV9	CASSVGVYTDTQYF	TGTGCCAGCAGCGTCGGGGTTTACACAGATACGCAGTATTTT
-	TRBJ2-1	-	TRBV7-9	CASSFSANEQFF	TGTGCCAGCAGCTTTAGCGCCAATGAGCAGTTCTTC
-	TRBJ2-4	-	TRBV19	CASSPGGQKAKNIQYF	TGTGCCAGTAGTCCCGGGGGACAAAAAGCCAAAAACATTCAGTACTTC
-	TRBJ2-1	-	TRBV9	CASSVEKGPNEQFF	TGTGCCAGCAGCGTAGAGAAGGGACCCAATGAGCAGTTCTTC
-	TRBJ1-2	few	TRBV19	CASSSEGRLYGYTF	TGTGCCAGTAGTAGTGAGGGGAGGCTCTATGGCTACACCTTC
-	TRBJ1-4	few	TRBV2	CASIPNYNEKLFF	TGTGCCAGCATCCCGAATTATAATGAAAAACTGTTTTTT
-	TRBJ2-1	-	TRBV7-9	CASSLGETRYNEQFF	TGTGCCAGCAGCTTAGGGGAAACTCGCTACAATGAGCAGTTCTTC
TRBD1	TRBJ2-7	-	TRBV4-3	CASSQGTGTGGYEQYF	TGCGCCAGCAGCCAGGGGACCGGGACAGGGGGGTACGAGCAGTACTTC
TRBD2	TRBJ2-7	medium-sized	TRBV10-1	CASSETRLALTYEQYF	TGCGCCAGCAGCGAGACCAGACTAGCCTTGACCTACGAGCAGTACTTC
TRBD2	TRBJ2-2	few	TRBV9	CASSVGGAGLAGYTGELFF	TGTGCCAGCAGCGTAGGAGGTGCGGGATTAGCGGGATACACCGGGGAGCTGTTTTTT
-	TRBJ2-1	few	TRBV7-3	CASSTDSYNEQFF	TGTGCCAGCAGCACGGACAGTTACAATGAGCAGTTCTTC
TRBD2	TRBJ2-3	-	TRBV30	CAWSVGLAGGTTQYF	TGTGCCTGGAGTGTAGGACTAGCGGGAGGGACTACGCAGTATTTT
TRBD2	TRBJ2-7	-	TRBV7-2	CASSLAPPTSASSYEQYF	TGTGCCAGCAGCTTAGCCCCACCTACTAGCGCGAGCTCCTACGAGCAGTACTTC
-	TRBJ1-5	-	TRBV6-5	CASSYGNRDQPQHF	TGTGCCAGCAGTTATGGGAACAGGGATCAGCCCCAGCATTTT
-	TRBJ1-6	-	TRBV4-2	CASSQDRSGSSYNSPLHF	TGTGCCAGCAGCCAAGATCGGTCTGGGAGCTCCTATAATTCACCCCTCCACTTT
-	TRBJ1-3	few	TRBV11-2	CASSLDGSSGNTIYF	TGTGCCAGCAGCTTAGACGGGAGCTCTGGAAACACCATATATTTT
-	TRBJ2-1	-	TRBV5-1	CASSQSLASNEQFF	TGCGCCAGCAGCCAATCCCTAGCGTCGAATGAGCAGTTCTTC
-	TRBJ2-1	-	TRBV9	CASSVQPGSSSYNEQFF	TGTGCCAGCAGCGTCCAACCGGGCAGTAGCTCCTACAATGAGCAGTTCTTC
-	TRBJ1-1	-	TRBV6-1	CASSELAGAGTEAFF	TGTGCCAGCAGTGAACTTGCTGGGGCAGGAACTGAAGCTTTCTTT
-	TRBJ2-5	-	TRBV5-1	CASSLEFGTQYF	TGCGCCAGCAGCTTGGAATTCGGGACCCAGTACTTC
-	TRBJ2-7	once	TRBV30	CAWSDRLAYEQYF	TGTGCCTGGAGTGACAGGCTAGCCTACGAGCAGTACTTC
-	TRBJ2-1	-	TRBV11-2	CASSLDLYRHNEQFF	TGTGCCAGCAGCTTAGATCTCTACAGGCACAATGAGCAGTTCTTC
-	TRBJ2-3	few	TRBV5-1	CASSLTPTDTQYF	TGCGCCAGCAGCTTAACCCCCACAGATACGCAGTATTTT
TRBD2	TRBJ2-7	-	TRBV11-2	CASSALAGVIYEQYF	TGTGCCAGCAGCGCCCTAGCGGGAGTGATTTACGAGCAGTACTTC
-	TRBJ1-1	-	TRBV5-1	CASSLARENTEAFF	TGCGCCAGCAGCCTGGCCCGAGAGAACACTGAAGCTTTCTTT
-	TRBJ2-1	-	TRBV15	CATSREGSDNEQFF	TGTGCCACCAGCAGAGAGGGCAGCGACAATGAGCAGTTCTTC
-	TRBJ2-3	-	TRBV28	CASRENWAGVWTDTQYF	TGTGCCAGCCGTGAGAACTGGGCAGGGGTGTGGACAGATACGCAGTATTTT
-	TRBJ2-7	-	TRBV7-6	CASSLAGKSYEQYF	TGTGCCAGCAGCTTAGCGGGGAAGTCCTACGAGCAGTACTTC
TRBD2	TRBJ2-1	-	TRBV2	CASSYRTSGSYNEQFF	TGTGCCAGCAGCTACCGGACTAGCGGGTCTTACAATGAGCAGTTCTTC
-	TRBJ2-3	once	TRBV5-1	CASSRAKQPSTDTQYF	TGCGCCAGCAGCAGGGCTAAGCAACCTAGCACAGATACGCAGTATTTT
-	TRBJ1-1	-	TRBV5-4	CASIQRPNTEAFF	TGTGCCAGCATCCAAAGGCCGAACACTGAAGCTTTCTTT
-	TRBJ2-2	-	TRBV9	CASSIQAGNTGELFF	TGTGCCAGCAGCATACAGGCAGGGAACACCGGGGAGCTGTTTTTT
-	TRBJ1-1	medium-sized	TRBV7-9	CASSPGGAYEAFF	TGTGCCAGCAGCCCGGGGGGAGCATATGAAGCTTTCTTT
-	TRBJ1-1	-	TRBV4-2	CASSQEKQVYEAFF	TGTGCCAGCAGCCAAGAGAAACAGGTATATGAAGCTTTCTTT
-	TRBJ2-2	-	TRBV27	CASSLWGGTGELFF	TGTGCCAGCAGTTTATGGGGCGGTACCGGGGAGCTGTTTTTT
TRBD2	TRBJ2-2	-	TRBV5-1	CASSWKLAGGPDDTGELFF	TGCGCCAGCAGCTGGAAACTAGCGGGAGGGCCTGACGACACCGGGGAGCTGTTTTTT
-	TRBJ1-1	-	TRBV11-2	CASSDQPNTEAFF	TGTGCCAGCAGTGACCAGCCGAACACTGAAGCTTTCTTT
TRBD1	TRBJ2-1	-	TRBV25-1	CASSEYYGGQGTNEQFF	TGTGCCAGCAGTGAATATTACGGCGGACAGGGGACCAATGAGCAGTTCTTC
-	TRBJ2-5	-	TRBV15	CATSRDRRFQETQYF	TGTGCCACCAGCAGAGATCGCAGGTTCCAAGAGACCCAGTACTTC
TRBD1	TRBJ1-2	-	TRBV9	CASSVGWQGASDGYTF	TGTGCCAGCAGCGTCGGCTGGCAGGGGGCTAGCGATGGCTACACCTTC
-	TRBJ1-5	-	TRBV6-5	CASSYGPWGQPQHF	TGTGCCAGCAGTTACGGGCCTTGGGGTCAGCCCCAGCATTTT
-	TRBJ1-1	-	TRBV11-2	CASSLEPMRRQVAFF	TGTGCCAGCAGCTTAGAACCTATGAGGCGCCAGGTAGCTTTCTTT
TRBD1	TRBJ2-1	few	TRBV2	CASSEDQTGNNEQFF	TGTGCCAGCAGTGAGGATCAGACAGGGAACAATGAGCAGTTCTTC
-	TRBJ1-6	-	TRBV6-5	CASRSIRNPPLHF	TGTGCCAGCAGGTCAATCAGGAATCCACCCCTCCACTTT
TRBD1	TRBJ1-2	few	TRBV19	CASSITTGARYGYTF	TGTGCCAGTAGTATAACGACAGGGGCCCGGTATGGCTACACCTTC